A single T cell receptor (beta chain) is shown here with its context. This entry is derived from a study of blood T cell repertoires in COVID-19. With V trimmed by 5 bases and J by 10 bases, 15 bases remained unmatched. Germline CDR1 and CDR2: MNHNY and SVGAGI (reference sequence). This CDR3 has 16 residues. The method was immunoSEQ multiplex PCR; TCRdb's version includes in-frame clones alone and lacks a portion of them. The sample lists almost 500,000 clones; less than 90% were seen once. The sequence was collected from an older woman who had recovered from COVID-19. V gene TRBV6-6 combines with J gene TRBJ2-1; TRBD2 aligns across 9 bases. Input material: PBMCs or T cells enriched from blood (not recorded which). The CDR3 region has the DNA TGTGCCAGCAGTCGAACCGGGACTAGCAAAGAAGGAGAGCAGTTCTTC. Amino acid sequence: CASSRTGTSKEGEQFF.